This T cell receptor (beta chain) was recorded in a study of T cell changes during pregnancy in multiple sclerosis. The data were produced by immunoSEQ multiplex PCR, yet TCRdb's version contains in-frame clones alone and is incomplete. The sample includes over 75,000 clones, approximately 92% of them seen just once. This CDR3 contains 13 residues. V lost 4 bases and J 4 bases, leaving 13 bases between the germline ends. Germline assignment: CDR1 SQVTM and CDR2 ANQGSEA. The sample here was peripheral blood, taken in the first trimester of pregnancy. The rearrangement links TRBV29-1 to TRBJ1-1; D is undetermined. This TCR came from a female donor with multiple sclerosis, enrolled in a pregnancy study. The CDR3 loop is CSVVGVGVTEAFF. The CDR3 nucleotides read TGCAGCGTTGTCGGGGTCGGAGTCACTGAAGCTTTCTTT.